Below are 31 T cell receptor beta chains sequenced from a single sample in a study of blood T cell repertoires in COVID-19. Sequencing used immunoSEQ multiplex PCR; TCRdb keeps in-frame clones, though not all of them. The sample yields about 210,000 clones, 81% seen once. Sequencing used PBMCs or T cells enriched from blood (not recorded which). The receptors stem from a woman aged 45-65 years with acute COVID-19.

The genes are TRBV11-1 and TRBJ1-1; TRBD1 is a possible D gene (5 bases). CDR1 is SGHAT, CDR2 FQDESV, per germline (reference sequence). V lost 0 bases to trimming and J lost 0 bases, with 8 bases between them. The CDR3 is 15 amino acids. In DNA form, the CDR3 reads TGTGCCAGCAGCTTAGCGGGGACTCTGAACACTGAAGCTTTCTTT. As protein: CASSLAGTLNTEAFF.

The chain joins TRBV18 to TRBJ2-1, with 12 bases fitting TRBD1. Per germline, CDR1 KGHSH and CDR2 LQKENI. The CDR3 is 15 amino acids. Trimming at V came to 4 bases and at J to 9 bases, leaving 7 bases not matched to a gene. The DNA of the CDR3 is TGTGCCAGCTCACTGGGACAGGGGGCTAAGGGTGAGCAGTTCTTC. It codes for CASSLGQGAKGEQFF.

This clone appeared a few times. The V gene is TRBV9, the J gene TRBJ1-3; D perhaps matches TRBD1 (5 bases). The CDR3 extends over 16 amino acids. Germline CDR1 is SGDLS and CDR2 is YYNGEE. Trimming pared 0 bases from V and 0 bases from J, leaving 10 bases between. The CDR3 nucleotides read TGTGCCAGCAGCGTAGGTGACAGCCGCTCTGGAAACACCATATATTTT. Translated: CASSVGDSRSGNTIYF.

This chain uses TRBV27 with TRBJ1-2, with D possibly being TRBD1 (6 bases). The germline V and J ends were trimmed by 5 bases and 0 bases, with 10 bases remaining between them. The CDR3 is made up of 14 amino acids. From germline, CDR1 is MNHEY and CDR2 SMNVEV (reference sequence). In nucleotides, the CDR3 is TGTGCCAGCAGTGAGGACAGAGCTAACTATGGCTACACCTTC. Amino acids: CASSEDRANYGYTF.

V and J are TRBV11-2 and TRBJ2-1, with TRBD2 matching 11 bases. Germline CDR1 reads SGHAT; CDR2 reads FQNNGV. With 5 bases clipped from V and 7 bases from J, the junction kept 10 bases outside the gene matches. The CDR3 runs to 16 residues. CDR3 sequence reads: CASSKLAGGPGNEQFF. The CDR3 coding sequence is TGTGCCAGCAGCAAATTAGCGGGGGGGCCGGGTAATGAGCAGTTCTTC.

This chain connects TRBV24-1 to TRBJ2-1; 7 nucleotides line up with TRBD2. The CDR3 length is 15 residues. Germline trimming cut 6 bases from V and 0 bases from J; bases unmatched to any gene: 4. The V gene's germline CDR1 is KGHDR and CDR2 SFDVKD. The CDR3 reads CATSQLASSYNEQFF. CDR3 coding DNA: TGTGCCACCAGTCAACTAGCGAGCTCCTACAATGAGCAGTTCTTC.

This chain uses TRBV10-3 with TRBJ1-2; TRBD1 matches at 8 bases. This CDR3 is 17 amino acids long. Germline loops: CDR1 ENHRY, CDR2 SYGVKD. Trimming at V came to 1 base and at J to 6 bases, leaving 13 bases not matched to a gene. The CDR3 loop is CAISEYKAGGVRNGYTF. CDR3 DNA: TGTGCCATCAGTGAGTACAAAGCAGGGGGCGTTCGAAATGGCTACACCTTC.

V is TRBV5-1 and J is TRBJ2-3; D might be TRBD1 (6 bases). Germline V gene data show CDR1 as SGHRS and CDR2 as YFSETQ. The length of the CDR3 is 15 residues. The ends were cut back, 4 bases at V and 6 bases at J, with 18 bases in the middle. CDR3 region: CASSGPGVERDTQYF. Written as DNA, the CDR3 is TGCGCCAGCAGCGGGCCAGGGGTAGAGCGGGATACGCAGTATTTT.

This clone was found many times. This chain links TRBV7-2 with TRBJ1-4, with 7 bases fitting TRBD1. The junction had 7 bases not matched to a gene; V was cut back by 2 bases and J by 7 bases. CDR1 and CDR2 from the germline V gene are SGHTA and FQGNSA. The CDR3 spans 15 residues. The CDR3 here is CASSLSQGGGEKLFF. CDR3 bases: TGTGCCAGCAGCTTAAGTCAGGGGGGCGGTGAAAAACTGTTTTTT.

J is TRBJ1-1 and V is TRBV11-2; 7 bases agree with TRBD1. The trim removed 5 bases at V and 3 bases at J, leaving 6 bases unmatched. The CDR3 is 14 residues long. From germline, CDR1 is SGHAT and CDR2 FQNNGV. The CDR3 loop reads CASSQTGLYTEAFF. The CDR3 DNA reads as TGTGCCAGCAGCCAGACAGGGCTATACACTGAAGCTTTCTTT.

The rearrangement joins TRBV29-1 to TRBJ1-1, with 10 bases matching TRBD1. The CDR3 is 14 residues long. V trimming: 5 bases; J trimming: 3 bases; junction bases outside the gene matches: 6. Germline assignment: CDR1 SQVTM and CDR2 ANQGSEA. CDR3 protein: CSVPGTGVYTEAFF. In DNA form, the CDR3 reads TGCAGCGTTCCCGGGACAGGGGTTTACACTGAAGCTTTCTTT.

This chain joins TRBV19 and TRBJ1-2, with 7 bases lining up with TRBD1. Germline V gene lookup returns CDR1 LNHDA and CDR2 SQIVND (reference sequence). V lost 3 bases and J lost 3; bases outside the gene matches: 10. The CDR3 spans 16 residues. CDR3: CASSMRRGGGYYGYTF. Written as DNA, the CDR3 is TGTGCCAGTAGTATGAGGAGAGGAGGGGGCTACTATGGCTACACCTTC.

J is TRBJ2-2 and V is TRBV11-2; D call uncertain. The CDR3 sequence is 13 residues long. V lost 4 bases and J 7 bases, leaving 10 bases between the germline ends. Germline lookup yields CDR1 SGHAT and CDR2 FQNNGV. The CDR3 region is CASSSQVRGELFF. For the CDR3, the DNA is TGTGCCAGCAGCTCCCAGGTTCGCGGGGAGCTGTTTTTT.

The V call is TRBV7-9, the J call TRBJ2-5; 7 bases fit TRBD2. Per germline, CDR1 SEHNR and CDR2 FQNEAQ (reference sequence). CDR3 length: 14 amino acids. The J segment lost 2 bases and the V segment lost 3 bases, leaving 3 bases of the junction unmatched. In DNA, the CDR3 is TGTGCCAGCAGCTTCCCTAGCGGACAAGAGACCCAGTACTTC. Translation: CASSFPSGQETQYF.

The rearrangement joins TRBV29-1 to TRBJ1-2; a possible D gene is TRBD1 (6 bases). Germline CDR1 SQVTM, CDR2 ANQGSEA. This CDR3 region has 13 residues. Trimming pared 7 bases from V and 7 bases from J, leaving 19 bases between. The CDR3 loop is CSALGGGRGGYTF. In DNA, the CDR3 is TGCAGCGCCCTGGGGGGGGGCAGGGGTGGCTACACCTTC.

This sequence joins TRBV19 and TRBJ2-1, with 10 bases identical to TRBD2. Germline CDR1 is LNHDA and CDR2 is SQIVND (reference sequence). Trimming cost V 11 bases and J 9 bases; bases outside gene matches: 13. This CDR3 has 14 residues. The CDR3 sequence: CAARRGTSVGEQFF. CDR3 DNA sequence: TGTGCCGCCCGGCGAGGGACTAGCGTGGGTGAGCAGTTCTTC.

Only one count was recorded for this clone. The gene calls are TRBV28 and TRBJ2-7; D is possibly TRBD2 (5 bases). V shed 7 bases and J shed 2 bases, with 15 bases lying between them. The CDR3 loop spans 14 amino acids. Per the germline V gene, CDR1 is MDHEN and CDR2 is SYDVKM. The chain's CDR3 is CASTLEGPPYEQYF. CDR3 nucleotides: TGTGCCAGCACCCTTGAGGGTCCTCCCTACGAGCAGTACTTC.

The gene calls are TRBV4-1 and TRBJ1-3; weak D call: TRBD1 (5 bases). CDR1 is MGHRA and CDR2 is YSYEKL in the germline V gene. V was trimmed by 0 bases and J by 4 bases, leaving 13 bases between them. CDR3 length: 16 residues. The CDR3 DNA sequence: TGCGCCAGCAGCCAAGATCGGGGGACGGGAGGAAACACCATATATTTT. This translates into CASSQDRGTGGNTIYF.

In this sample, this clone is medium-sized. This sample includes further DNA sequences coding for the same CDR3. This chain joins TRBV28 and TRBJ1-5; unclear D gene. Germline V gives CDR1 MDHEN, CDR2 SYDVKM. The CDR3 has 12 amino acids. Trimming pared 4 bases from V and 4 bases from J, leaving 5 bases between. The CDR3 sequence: CASSSQNQPQHF. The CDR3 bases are TGTGCCAGCAGTTCACAGAATCAGCCCCAGCATTTT.

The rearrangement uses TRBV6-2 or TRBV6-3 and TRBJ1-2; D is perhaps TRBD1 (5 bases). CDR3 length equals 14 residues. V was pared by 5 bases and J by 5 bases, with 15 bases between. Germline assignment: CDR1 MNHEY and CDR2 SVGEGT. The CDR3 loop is CASSQDAGGYGYTF. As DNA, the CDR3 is TGTGCCAGCAGTCAGGACGCCGGGGGGTATGGCTACACCTTC.

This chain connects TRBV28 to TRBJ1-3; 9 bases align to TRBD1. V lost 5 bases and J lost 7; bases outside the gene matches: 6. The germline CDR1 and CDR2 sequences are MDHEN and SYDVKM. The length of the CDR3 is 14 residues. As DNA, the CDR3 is TGTGCCAGCAGTCCACCCGACAGGGGGAACACCATATATTTT. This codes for CASSPPDRGNTIYF.

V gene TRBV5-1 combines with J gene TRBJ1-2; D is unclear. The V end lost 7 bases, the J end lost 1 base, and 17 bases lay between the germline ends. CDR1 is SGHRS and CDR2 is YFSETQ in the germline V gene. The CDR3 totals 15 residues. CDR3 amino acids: CASQNRTEFNYGYTF. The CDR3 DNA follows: TGCGCCAGCCAGAATCGAACAGAATTTAACTATGGCTACACCTTC.

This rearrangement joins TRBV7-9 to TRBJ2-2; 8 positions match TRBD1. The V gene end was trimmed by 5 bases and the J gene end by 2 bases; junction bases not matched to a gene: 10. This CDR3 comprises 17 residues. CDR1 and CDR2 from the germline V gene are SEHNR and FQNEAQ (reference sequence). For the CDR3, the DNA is TGTGCCAGCAGCGGCCCGGACAGGGCCTACAACACCGGGGAGCTGTTTTTT. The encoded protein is CASSGPDRAYNTGELFF.

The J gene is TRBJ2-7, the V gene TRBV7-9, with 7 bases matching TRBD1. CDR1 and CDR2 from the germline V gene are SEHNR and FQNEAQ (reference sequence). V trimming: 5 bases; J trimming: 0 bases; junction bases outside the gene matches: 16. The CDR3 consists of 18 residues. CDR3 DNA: TGTGCCAGCAGCATTCCGGGACAGAAAATTTTAAGCTCCTACGAGCAGTACTTC. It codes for CASSIPGQKILSSYEQYF.

The CDR3 sequence is CASSPRDRVFSGYTF. The CDR3 DNA reads as TGTGCCAGCAGTCCGCGGGACAGGGTCTTTTCCGGCTACACCTTC. The V and J genes are TRBV6-5 and TRBJ1-2, with TRBD1 matching 9 bases. Per germline, CDR1 MNHEY and CDR2 SVGAGI. The CDR3 covers 15 residues. With 5 bases clipped from V and 8 bases from J, the junction kept 12 bases outside the gene matches.

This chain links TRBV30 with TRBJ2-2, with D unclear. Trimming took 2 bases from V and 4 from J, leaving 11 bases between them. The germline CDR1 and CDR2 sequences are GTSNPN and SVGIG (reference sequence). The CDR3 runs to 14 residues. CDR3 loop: CAWSQNTFTGELFF. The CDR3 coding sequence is TGTGCCTGGAGTCAGAACACATTCACCGGGGAGCTGTTTTTT.

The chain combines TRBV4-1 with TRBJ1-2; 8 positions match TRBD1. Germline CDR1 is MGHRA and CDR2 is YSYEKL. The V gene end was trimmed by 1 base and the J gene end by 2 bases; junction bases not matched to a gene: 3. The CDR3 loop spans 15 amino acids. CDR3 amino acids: CASSQAPGGNYGYTF. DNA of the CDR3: TGCGCCAGCAGCCAAGCTCCAGGGGGCAACTATGGCTACACCTTC.

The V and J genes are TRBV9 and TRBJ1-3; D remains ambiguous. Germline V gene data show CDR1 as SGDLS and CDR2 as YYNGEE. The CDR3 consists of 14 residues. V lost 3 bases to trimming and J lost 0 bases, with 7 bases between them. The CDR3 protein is CASSESSSGNTIYF. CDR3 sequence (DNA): TGTGCCAGCAGCGAGAGTAGCTCTGGAAACACCATATATTTT.

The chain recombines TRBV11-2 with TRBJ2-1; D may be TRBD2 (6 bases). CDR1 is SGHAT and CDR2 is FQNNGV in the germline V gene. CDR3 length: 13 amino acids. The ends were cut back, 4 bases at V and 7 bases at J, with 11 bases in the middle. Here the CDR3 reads CASSSLARNEQFF. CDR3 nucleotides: TGTGCCAGCAGCTCGCTAGCGAGAAATGAGCAGTTCTTC.

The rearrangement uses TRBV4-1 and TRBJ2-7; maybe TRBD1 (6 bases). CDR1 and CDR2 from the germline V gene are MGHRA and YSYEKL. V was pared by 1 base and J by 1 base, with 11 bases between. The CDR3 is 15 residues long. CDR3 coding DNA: TGCGCCAGCAGCCAAGTAAGTGGACAGTCCTACGAGCAGTACTTC. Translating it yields CASSQVSGQSYEQYF.

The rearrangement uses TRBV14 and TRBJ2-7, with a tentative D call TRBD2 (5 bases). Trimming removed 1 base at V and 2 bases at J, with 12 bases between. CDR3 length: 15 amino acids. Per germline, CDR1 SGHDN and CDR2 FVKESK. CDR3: CASSQGGAHTYEQYF. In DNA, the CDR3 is TGTGCCAGCAGCCAAGGGGGAGCACATACCTACGAGCAGTACTTC.